Described below is a single T cell receptor beta chain sequence and its context. This record comes from a study of T cell repertoires in cytomegalovirus infection. Study overall: TCR beta signatures that were public indicated CMV infection and matching HLA type.

The V gene's germline CDR1 is SGHVS and CDR2 FNYEAQ. The V gene end was trimmed by 5 bases and the J gene end by 4 bases; junction bases not matched to a gene: 8. The CDR3 has 15 residues. TCRdb re-called the reads through MiXCR, storing one row per CDR3 protein. The sample lists around 450,000 distinct CDR3 sequences, roughly a third seen once, with about an eighth in the top ten. The sequenced sample consisted of PBMCs. This sequence was found in a human donor in good health (CMV status not recorded). Some clones in this sample may be carry-over from other donors' samples. The chain joins TRBV7-6 to TRBJ2-5; TRBD2 matches at 9 bases. The chain's CDR3 is CASSLEGREGETQYF. For the CDR3, the DNA is TGTGCCAGCAGCCTAGAGGGGCGGGAGGGAGAGACCCAGTACTTC.